This entry lists 26 T cell receptor beta chains sequenced from one sample in a study of blood T cell repertoires in COVID-19. Clones were sequenced by immunoSEQ multiplex PCR, and TCRdb holds only the in-frame ones, with some missing. The sample shows 14,000 or so clones, about 92% of them seen only once. The sample comprised peripheral blood. Receptors originate from a human donor in a cohort sampled during active COVID-19.

The chain joins TRBV6-6 to TRBJ1-1; TRBD1 might be the D (5 bases). The CDR3 loop spans 14 amino acids. V gave up 0 bases and J gave up 11 bases, with 16 bases separating them. Germline V gene lookup returns CDR1 MNHNY and CDR2 SVGAGI (reference sequence). The chain's CDR3 is CASSYSSPQGIAFF. Written as DNA, the CDR3 is TGTGCCAGCAGTTACTCGTCCCCCCAGGGCATCGCTTTCTTT.

CDR3 coding DNA: TGTGCCATCAGTGAGTCTACTAGCGGATTCACAGATACGCAGTATTTT. This codes for CAISESTSGFTDTQYF. The chain uses TRBV10-3 and TRBJ2-3; 8 positions match TRBD2. The trim removed 0 bases at V and 2 bases at J, leaving 4 bases unmatched. This CDR3 has 16 residues. Germline V lookup: CDR1 ENHRY, CDR2 SYGVKD.

The V gene is TRBV6-2 or TRBV6-3, the J gene TRBJ1-4; no clear D gene. V was trimmed by 6 bases and J by 7 bases, leaving 12 bases between them. This CDR3 is 13 amino acids long. Germline CDR1 and CDR2: MNHEY and SVGEGT. This CDR3 is CASRPVGVEKLFF. The CDR3 DNA follows: TGTGCCAGCAGACCTGTCGGGGTTGAAAAACTGTTTTTT.

V gene TRBV6-5 combines with J gene TRBJ2-5, with 12 bases fitting TRBD2. Germline V lookup: CDR1 MNHEY, CDR2 SVGAGI. V gave up 7 bases and J gave up 4 bases; unmatched junction bases: 4. This CDR3 comprises 14 residues. This chain's CDR3 is CASTASGRAETQYF. The CDR3 DNA is TGTGCCAGCACAGCTAGCGGGAGGGCAGAGACCCAGTACTTC.

This clone was observed once. The V call is TRBV27, the J call TRBJ1-2; D is possibly TRBD1 (5 bases). The CDR3 spans 15 residues. Trimming shortened V by 2 bases and J by 4 bases, and 14 bases separated the two germline ends. CDR1 MNHEY and CDR2 SMNVEV come from the germline V gene (reference sequence). In nucleotides, the CDR3 is TGTGCCAGCAGTTTAAGCCCCGGGGGTATCTATGGCTACACCTTC. This sequence encodes CASSLSPGGIYGYTF.

The chain links TRBV2 to TRBJ1-6; D is uncertain. The CDR3 has 14 residues. Per the germline V gene, CDR1 is SNHLY and CDR2 is FYNNEI. V lost 6 bases to trimming and J lost 5 bases, with 11 bases between them. For the CDR3, the DNA is TGTGCCAGCAGCCCCGGGGTAAATAATTCACCCCTCCACTTT. Translating it yields CASSPGVNNSPLHF. Full variable domain (missing parts from reference TRBV2 and TRBJ1-6): EPEVTQTPSHQVTQMGQEVILRCVPISNHLYFYWYRQILGQKVEFLVSFYNNEISEKSEIFDDQFSVERPDGSNFTLKIRSTKLEDSAMYFCASSPGVNNSPLHFGNGTRLTVT.

This clone came up once. The V and J genes are TRBV7-2 and TRBJ2-3; D gene uncertain. The CDR3 consists of 15 residues. Trimming left V 5 bases short and J 2 bases short, with 14 bases between. CDR1 SGHTA and CDR2 FQGNSA come from the germline V gene. CDR3 DNA: TGTGCCAGCAGCCTGGGCCTTCCCCCCACAGATACGCAGTATTTT. It is translated as CASSLGLPPTDTQYF. The complete variable domain, with remaining parts taken from reference TRBV7-2 and TRBJ2-3, reads GAGVSQSPSNKVTEKGKDVELRCDPISGHTALYWYRQSLGQGLEFLIYFQGNSAPDKSGLPSDRFSAERTGGSVSTLTIQRTQQEDSAVYLCASSLGLPPTDTQYFGPGTRLTVL.

The count of this clone is one. The rearrangement joins TRBV28 to TRBJ1-6; the D is unclear. The CDR3 has 16 residues. V lost 5 bases to trimming and J lost 0 bases, with 11 bases between them. Germline assignment: CDR1 MDHEN and CDR2 SYDVKM. CDR3 coding DNA: TGTGCCAGCAGTCCACAGTCGAGCTCCTATAATTCACCCCTCCACTTT. Its protein is CASSPQSSSYNSPLHF. The whole variable domain, filled in from reference TRBV28 and TRBJ1-6, reads DVKVTQSSRYLVKRTGEKVFLECVQDMDHENMFWYRQDPGLGLRLIYFSYDVKMKEKGDIPEGYSVSREKKERFSLILESASTNQTSMYLCASSPQSSSYNSPLHFGNGTRLTVT.

J is TRBJ2-5 and V is TRBV9; 14 bases map to TRBD2. This CDR3 spans 18 amino acids. V gave up 3 bases and J gave up 4 bases; unmatched junction bases: 11. CDR1 is SGDLS, CDR2 YYNGEE, per germline. In DNA form, the CDR3 reads TGTGCCAGCAGCGCGACTAGCGGGGGGGTGAATCGAGGAGAGACCCAGTACTTC. This codes for CASSATSGGVNRGETQYF. Variable domain in full (rest from reference TRBV9 and TRBJ2-5): DSGVTQTPKHLITATGQRVTLRCSPRSGDLSVYWYQQSLDQGLQFLIQYYNGEERAKGNILERFSAQQFPDLHSELNLSSLELGDSALYFCASSATSGGVNRGETQYFGPGTRLLVL.

This clone was seen a single time. The chain couples TRBV19 to TRBJ2-2; D perhaps matches TRBD1 (5 bases). The CDR3 has 17 amino acids. V lost 5 bases and J 4 bases, leaving 20 bases between the germline ends. The germline V gene has CDR1 LNHDA and CDR2 SQIVND (reference sequence). The CDR3 spells CASSEGMRRGSTGELFF. As DNA, the CDR3 is TGTGCCAGTAGTGAAGGGATGAGAAGGGGAAGCACCGGGGAGCTGTTTTTT.

This clone appeared a single time. The CDR3 nucleotides are TGCAGTGCAAGACGACAGGTTGGCTACACCTTC. This gives the protein CSARRQVGYTF. This rearrangement joins TRBV20-1 to TRBJ1-2; TRBD1 is a possible D gene (6 bases). Germline assignment: CDR1 DFQATT and CDR2 SNEGSKA (reference sequence). The CDR3 has 11 residues. Deletions cut 6 bases from V and 7 bases from J, with 12 bases between.

The V gene is TRBV7-2, the J gene TRBJ2-5; 7 nucleotides match TRBD1. CDR1 SGHTA and CDR2 FQGNSA come from the germline V gene. CDR3 size: 15 residues. V gave up 5 bases and J gave up 1 base; unmatched junction bases: 7. The CDR3 DNA is TGTGCCAGCAGCCCTTACAGGGGCACCCAAGAGACCCAGTACTTC. Its protein is CASSPYRGTQETQYF.

The CDR3 spells CASSISGGAKNIQYF. The CDR3 DNA reads TGTGCCAGCAGCATTAGCGGGGGGGCCAAAAACATTCAGTACTTC. The rearrangement joins TRBV6-6 to TRBJ2-4, with 10 bases matching TRBD2. The length of the CDR3 is 15 residues. The germline V gene has CDR1 MNHNY and CDR2 SVGAGI (reference sequence). V lost 6 bases, J lost 1 base, and 3 bases stayed unmatched.

The chain recombines TRBV6-5 with TRBJ2-7; D is possibly TRBD2 (5 bases). CDR1 and CDR2 from the germline V gene are MNHEY and SVGAGI. V was cut by 0 bases and J by 2 bases, with 14 bases left in between. The CDR3 covers 16 residues. The CDR3 sequence: CASSYSIVGVPYEQYF. The CDR3 DNA follows: TGTGCCAGCAGTTACTCGATTGTGGGAGTCCCCTACGAGCAGTACTTC.

The chain links TRBV27 to TRBJ2-1; 10 bases match TRBD2. Germline-derived CDR1 and CDR2 are MNHEY and SMNVEV (reference sequence). V lost 7 bases and J lost 6; bases outside the gene matches: 9. CDR3 size: 15 residues. Written as DNA, the CDR3 is TGTGCCAGCACCCCTCTAGCGGGAGCCGGCAATGAGCAGTTCTTC. Translating gives CASTPLAGAGNEQFF.

The V call is TRBV6-2 or TRBV6-3, the J call TRBJ1-2; D is unclear. Germline V lookup: CDR1 MNHEY, CDR2 SVGEGT. V gave up 6 bases and J gave up 1 base, with 18 bases separating them. The CDR3 extends over 16 amino acids. CDR3 sequence reads: CASSLLSIRNNYGYTF. The CDR3 nucleotides read TGTGCCAGCAGCCTTTTGAGTATTCGAAATAACTATGGCTACACCTTC.

The table lists this clone with a count of one. V usage is TRBV5-8 and J usage is TRBJ2-5; TRBD1 might be the D (6 bases). The CDR3 is 16 amino acids. V was trimmed by 4 bases and J by 0 bases, leaving 16 bases between them. Germline CDR1 is SGHTS and CDR2 is YDEGEE. CDR3 loop: CASSKGQLQYQETQYF. DNA for the CDR3: TGTGCCAGCAGCAAAGGACAGTTACAATACCAAGAGACCCAGTACTTC.

This clone was recorded once. The chain joins TRBV2 to TRBJ2-2; D gene ambiguous. In germline, CDR1 is SNHLY, CDR2 FYNNEI. The CDR3 is 14 residues long. Trimming removed 0 bases at V and 5 bases at J, with 7 bases between. The CDR3 protein is CASSEAQLTGELFF. The DNA for the CDR3 is TGTGCCAGCAGTGAAGCGCAACTTACCGGGGAGCTGTTTTTT.

The CDR3 DNA reads TGTGCCAGCAGCGTAGCCGTAACTAACTATGGCTACACCTTC. Translation: CASSVAVTNYGYTF. The rearrangement uses TRBV9 and TRBJ1-2, with no clear D. Trimming pared 0 bases from V and 0 bases from J, leaving 6 bases between. This CDR3 has 14 amino acids. CDR1 SGDLS and CDR2 YYNGEE come from the germline V gene.

The chain uses TRBV21-1 and TRBJ2-5; the table's TRBD1 call for D was not verified on the DNA. TRBV21-1 is designated a pseudogene. This CDR3 spans 16 amino acids. CDR3 sequence (DNA): TGTGCCAGCAGCAAAACTGGGACAAAGAGTCCAGAGACCCAGTACTTC. Its protein product is CASSKTGTKSPETQYF.

The CDR3 sequence is CASSYTAGGLGEQFF. The CDR3 DNA reads as TGTGCCAGCAGTTACACGGCAGGAGGGTTAGGTGAGCAGTTCTTC. The chain recombines TRBV6-5 with TRBJ2-1; a weak D match, TRBD2 (6 bases). CDR1 is MNHEY, CDR2 SVGAGI, per germline. The CDR3 is 15 residues long. V lost 2 bases, J lost 9 bases, and 17 bases lay in between.

This rearrangement joins TRBV7-8 to TRBJ1-5; D may be TRBD1 (6 bases). Germline assignment: CDR1 SGHVS and CDR2 FQNEAQ. The CDR3 spans 15 residues. Trimming removed 4 bases from V and 3 bases from J, with 13 bases in between. The CDR3 reads CASSSSDRPNQPQHF. The CDR3 region has the DNA TGTGCCAGCAGCTCCTCCGACAGGCCCAATCAGCCCCAGCATTTT.

This CDR3 is CASSQGWAVTNTEAFF. DNA of the CDR3: TGTGCCAGCAGCCAAGGGTGGGCAGTTACGAACACTGAAGCTTTCTTT. This chain uses TRBV4-2 with TRBJ1-1, with D uncertain. Looked up from germline, CDR1 is LGHNA and CDR2 is YNFKEQ. V was shortened by 1 base and J by 1 base, with 13 bases between the two germline ends. This CDR3 comprises 16 residues.

The chain combines TRBV2 with TRBJ1-3, with unresolved D. Trimming removed 2 bases from V and 4 bases from J, with 15 bases in between. The V gene's germline CDR1 is SNHLY and CDR2 FYNNEI. CDR3 length: 16 amino acids. Here the CDR3 reads CASSEYPRAVGNTIYF. The CDR3 nucleotides are TGTGCCAGCAGTGAATACCCGCGGGCGGTAGGAAACACCATATATTTT.

V usage is TRBV12-3 or TRBV12-4 and J usage is TRBJ1-2; D is undetermined. V lost 6 bases and J lost 6, with 11 bases in between. The CDR3 consists of 12 residues. CDR3 loop: CASSHLRDGYTF. The CDR3 coding sequence is TGTGCCAGCAGCCATCTTCGAGATGGCTACACCTTC.

This chain links TRBV7-2 with TRBJ2-3; a possible D gene is TRBD2 (5 bases). This CDR3 comprises 13 residues. Germline V gives CDR1 SGHTA, CDR2 FQGNSA. Trimming stripped 5 bases from V and 4 bases from J, with 10 bases between. The CDR3 here is CASSEDSADTQYF. CDR3 nucleotides: TGTGCCAGCAGCGAGGACTCTGCAGATACGCAGTATTTT.